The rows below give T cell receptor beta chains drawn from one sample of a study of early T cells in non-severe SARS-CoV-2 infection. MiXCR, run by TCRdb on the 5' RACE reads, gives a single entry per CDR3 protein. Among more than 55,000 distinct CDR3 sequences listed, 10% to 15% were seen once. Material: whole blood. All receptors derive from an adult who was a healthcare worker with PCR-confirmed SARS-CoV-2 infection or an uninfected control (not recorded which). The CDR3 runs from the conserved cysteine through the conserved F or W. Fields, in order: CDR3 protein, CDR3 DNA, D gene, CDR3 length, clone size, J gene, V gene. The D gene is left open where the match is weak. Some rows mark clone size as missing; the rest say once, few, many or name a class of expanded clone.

CDR3: CASSLRGNEQFF; DNA: TGTGCCAGCAGCTTGAGGGGCAATGAGCAGTTCTTC; D: .; length: 12; size: few; J: TRBJ2-1; V: TRBV7-6
CDR3: CASSGTGGGRRPKLFF; DNA: TGTGCCTCCTCCGGGACAGGGGGCGGGAGAAGACCGAAACTGTTTTTT; D: TRBD1; length: 16; size: many; J: TRBJ1-4; V: TRBV28
CDR3: CASSPRTGHSYEQYF; DNA: TGTGCCAGCAGTCCCCGGACAGGACATTCCTACGAGCAGTACTTC; D: TRBD1; length: 15; size: many; J: TRBJ2-7; V: TRBV12-3/TRBV12-4
CDR3: CASSLGRGPRLVNEQFF; DNA: TGCGCCAGCAGCTTGGGGCGGGGGCCACGCCTGGTCAATGAGCAGTTCTTC; D: .; length: 17; size: .; J: TRBJ2-1; V: TRBV5-1
CDR3: CASSLATAETPYNEQFF; DNA: TGCGCCAGCAGCTTGGCAACAGCTGAAACCCCCTACAATGAGCAGTTCTTC; D: .; length: 17; size: many; J: TRBJ2-1; V: TRBV5-1
CDR3: CSARDGVGNEQFF; DNA: TGCAGTGCTAGAGATGGCGTGGGGAATGAGCAGTTCTTC; D: .; length: 13; size: few; J: TRBJ2-1; V: TRBV20-1
CDR3: CSVEEDTSYNEQFF; DNA: TGCAGCGTTGAGGAGGACACATCCTACAATGAGCAGTTCTTC; D: .; length: 14; size: many; J: TRBJ2-1; V: TRBV29-1
CDR3: CASSFVGGSSSYGYTF; DNA: TGTGCCAGCAGCTTCGTGGGCGGTAGTAGTAGCTATGGCTACACCTTC; D: .; length: 16; size: .; J: TRBJ1-2; V: TRBV3-1
CDR3: CASSQVEAEAFF; DNA: TGTGCCAGCAGCCAAGTCGAGGCTGAAGCTTTCTTT; D: .; length: 12; size: few; J: TRBJ1-1; V: TRBV3-1
CDR3: CASSLEPESPLHF; DNA: TGTGCCAGCAGCTTAGAGCCCGAGTCACCCCTCCACTTT; D: .; length: 13; size: few; J: TRBJ1-6; V: TRBV7-3
CDR3: CASSLDPPGGPTYEQYF; DNA: TGTGCCAGCAGCTTGGACCCTCCGGGGGGGCCCACCTACGAGCAGTACTTC; D: TRBD2; length: 17; size: many; J: TRBJ2-7; V: TRBV5-4
CDR3: CSVEPQRGQGGSTEAFF; DNA: TGCAGCGTTGAGCCCCAAAGGGGACAGGGGGGAAGTACTGAAGCTTTCTTT; D: TRBD1; length: 17; size: many; J: TRBJ1-1; V: TRBV29-1
CDR3: CASGDTSTDTQYF; DNA: TGTGCCAGCGGGGATACGAGCACAGATACGCAGTATTTT; D: .; length: 13; size: many; J: TRBJ2-3; V: TRBV7-9
CDR3: CASSRQEDQPQHF; DNA: TGTGCCAGCAGCAGACAGGAGGATCAGCCCCAGCATTTT; D: .; length: 13; size: many; J: TRBJ1-5; V: TRBV12-3/TRBV12-4
CDR3: CASSVAGTTRTEAFF; DNA: TGTGCCAGCAGCGTAGCCGGGACAACGAGAACTGAAGCTTTCTTT; D: .; length: 15; size: .; J: TRBJ1-1; V: TRBV5-6
CDR3: CASSLAGVGTEAFF; DNA: TGCGCCAGCAGCTTGGCCGGGGTTGGCACTGAAGCTTTCTTT; D: .; length: 14; size: .; J: TRBJ1-1; V: TRBV5-1
CDR3: CASSPGTGKQPQHF; DNA: TGTGCCAGCAGCCCTGGGACAGGGAAACAGCCCCAGCATTTT; D: TRBD1; length: 14; size: .; J: TRBJ1-5; V: TRBV6-4
CDR3: CASSVVGQGYTEAFF; DNA: TGTGCCAGCAGCGTAGTAGGACAGGGGTACACTGAAGCTTTCTTT; D: TRBD1; length: 15; size: many; J: TRBJ1-1; V: TRBV9
CDR3: CASSFVTGGAYEAFF; DNA: TGTGCCAGCAGCTTCGTGACAGGGGGCGCGTATGAAGCTTTCTTT; D: TRBD1; length: 15; size: many; J: TRBJ1-1; V: TRBV7-2
CDR3: CASKGLLVNTEAFF; DNA: TGTGCCAGCAAGGGGTTGCTGGTGAACACTGAAGCTTTCTTT; D: .; length: 14; size: many; J: TRBJ1-1; V: TRBV6-1
CDR3: CASSQGETHYF; DNA: TGTGCCAGCAGCCAGGGAGAGACCCATTACTTC; D: .; length: 11; size: .; J: TRBJ2-5; V: TRBV3-1
CDR3: CASSPGTGFFNSPLHF; DNA: TGTGCCAGCAGCCCCGGGACAGGTTTTTTTAATTCACCCCTCCACTTT; D: TRBD1; length: 16; size: many; J: TRBJ1-6; V: TRBV11-2
CDR3: CSARDLTSWGYTDTQYF; DNA: TGCAGTGCTAGAGATTTGACTAGTTGGGGATATACAGATACGCAGTATTTT; D: .; length: 17; size: many; J: TRBJ2-3; V: TRBV20-1
CDR3: CSGGPYRGSLYTEAFF; DNA: TGCAGTGGAGGGCCGTACAGGGGGTCCCTCTACACTGAAGCTTTCTTT; D: TRBD1; length: 16; size: many; J: TRBJ1-1; V: TRBV20-1
CDR3: CASSSDGDEETQYF; DNA: TGTGCCAGCAGCTCAGACGGGGACGAAGAGACCCAGTACTTC; D: .; length: 14; size: many; J: TRBJ2-5; V: TRBV7-8
CDR3: CASSRVLAGVPPLFF; DNA: TGTGCCAGCAGCCGCGTACTAGCGGGGGTTCCCCCGCTGTTTTTT; D: TRBD2; length: 15; size: few; J: TRBJ2-2; V: TRBV3-1
CDR3: CASSYSRGHLHTEAFF; DNA: TGTGCCAGCAGTTACTCGAGAGGACACCTACACACTGAAGCTTTCTTT; D: .; length: 16; size: many; J: TRBJ1-1; V: TRBV6-5
CDR3: CASSPKRQAKTYEQYF; DNA: TGTGCCAGCAGTCCAAAAAGACAGGCGAAGACCTACGAGCAGTACTTC; D: .; length: 16; size: many; J: TRBJ2-7; V: TRBV27
CDR3: CSGGPEKNIQYF; DNA: TGCAGCGGGGGGCCGGAGAAAAACATTCAGTACTTC; D: .; length: 12; size: .; J: TRBJ2-4; V: TRBV29-1
CDR3: CASSQGGRNTGELFF; DNA: TGTGCCAGCAGCCAAGGAGGTCGGAACACCGGGGAGCTGTTTTTT; D: .; length: 15; size: few; J: TRBJ2-2; V: TRBV7-2
CDR3: CSATKDSLNTEAFF; DNA: TGCAGTGCAACAAAGGACAGTTTGAACACTGAAGCTTTCTTT; D: .; length: 14; size: many; J: TRBJ1-1; V: TRBV20-1
CDR3: CASSFLAGNTGELFF; DNA: TGTGCCAGCAGTTTTTTAGCTGGGAACACCGGGGAGCTGTTTTTT; D: .; length: 15; size: .; J: TRBJ2-2; V: TRBV12-3/TRBV12-4
CDR3: CASSLLRSGGNYNEQFF; DNA: TGTGCCAGCAGCTTACTTCGCAGCGGGGGGAACTACAATGAGCAGTTCTTC; D: TRBD2; length: 17; size: many; J: TRBJ2-1; V: TRBV11-2
CDR3: CASSLVAGGSYNSPLHF; DNA: TGTGCCAGCAGCTTAGTTGCTGGGGGATCCTATAATTCACCCCTCCACTTT; D: .; length: 17; size: many; J: TRBJ1-6; V: TRBV7-2